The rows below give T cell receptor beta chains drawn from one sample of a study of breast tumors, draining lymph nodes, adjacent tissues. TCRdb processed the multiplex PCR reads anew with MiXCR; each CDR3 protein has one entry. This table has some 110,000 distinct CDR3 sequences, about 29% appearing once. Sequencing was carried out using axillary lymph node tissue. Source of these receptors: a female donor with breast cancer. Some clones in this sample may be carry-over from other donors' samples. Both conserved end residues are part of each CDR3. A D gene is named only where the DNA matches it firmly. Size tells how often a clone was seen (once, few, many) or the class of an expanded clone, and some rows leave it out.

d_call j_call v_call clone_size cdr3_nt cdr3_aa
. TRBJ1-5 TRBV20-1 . TGCAGTGCTAGAGCCTCCCAGCCCCAGCATTTT CSARASQPQHF
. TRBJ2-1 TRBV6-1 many TGTGCCAGCCCCCGCTTCGGCTCCGGCTCCTACAATGAGCAGTTCTTC CASPRFGSGSYNEQFF
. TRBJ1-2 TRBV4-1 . TGCGCCAGCAGCCAGGCACGGATGGGAAGGTTTGGCTACACCTTC CASSQARMGRFGYTF
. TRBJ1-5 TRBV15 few TGTGCCACCAGCAGAGGATCCATTAGCAATCAGCCCCAGCATTTT CATSRGSISNQPQHF
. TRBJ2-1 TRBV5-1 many TGCGCCAGCAGCTTGGAGGGGGGAGGGCCGTACAATGAGCAGTTCTTC CASSLEGGGPYNEQFF
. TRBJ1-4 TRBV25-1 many TGTGCCAGCAGTGAATGGGGGGACGGAACTAATGAAAAACTGTTTTTT CASSEWGDGTNEKLFF
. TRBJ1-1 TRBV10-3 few TGTGCCATCAGTGAGGGTACTGAAGCTTTCTTT CAISEGTEAFF
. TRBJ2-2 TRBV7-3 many TGTGCCAGCAGCACTGGTACGCGCACCGGGGAGCTGTTTTTT CASSTGTRTGELFF
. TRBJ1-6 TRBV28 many TGTGCCAGCAGCAGAAACCCAGACAGCCTCCATGGTTCACCCCTCCACTTT CASSRNPDSLHGSPLHF
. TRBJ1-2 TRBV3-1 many TGTGCCAGCAGCCAAGTGGCAGGGGAGGATGGCTACACCTTC CASSQVAGEDGYTF
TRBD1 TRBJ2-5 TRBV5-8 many TGTGCCAGCAGAAGAAATCGGGACAGGGGCCGCCAAGAGACCCAGTACTTC CASRRNRDRGRQETQYF
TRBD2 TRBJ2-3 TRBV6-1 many TGTGCCAGCTTTACTAGCGGGAGGGCAGATACGCAGTATTTT CASFTSGRADTQYF
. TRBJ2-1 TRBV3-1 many TGTGCCAGCTCAAGGACCTACAATGAGCAGTTCTTC CASSRTYNEQFF
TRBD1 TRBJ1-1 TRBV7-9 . TGTGCCAGCAGCTCAACAGGGGGGGGATACACTGAAGCTTTCTTT CASSSTGGGYTEAFF
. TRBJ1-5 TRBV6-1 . TGTGCCAGCAGTCAAGCCGTCTATAGCAATCAGCCCCAGCATTTT CASSQAVYSNQPQHF
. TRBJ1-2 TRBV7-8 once TGTGCCAGCAGCTTAGCCCTGGACTATGGCTACACCTTC CASSLALDYGYTF
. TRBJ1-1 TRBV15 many TGTGCCACCACCTTGGACGGGAACACTGAAGCTTTCTTT CATTLDGNTEAFF
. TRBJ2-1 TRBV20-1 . TGCAGCTTTGGGGAGGCTGAGCAGTTCTTC CSFGEAEQFF
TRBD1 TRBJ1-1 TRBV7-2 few TGTGCCAGCAGCGGACAGGGGGTCCTGAACACTGAAGCTTTCTTT CASSGQGVLNTEAFF
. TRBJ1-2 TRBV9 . TGTGCCAGCAGCGTAAACGAGGGGCATGGGGTAGGCTCCACCTTC CASSVNEGHGVGSTF
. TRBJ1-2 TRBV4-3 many TGCGCCAGCAGCCACCTGGGACTCTATGGCTACACCTTC CASSHLGLYGYTF
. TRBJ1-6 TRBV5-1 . TGCGCCAGCAGTTTCATGGCTAACAGAAATTCACCCCTCCACTTT CASSFMANRNSPLHF
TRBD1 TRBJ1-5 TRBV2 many TGTGCCAGCAGCCCGGACAGGCCGTATAGCAATCAGCCCCAGCATTTT CASSPDRPYSNQPQHF
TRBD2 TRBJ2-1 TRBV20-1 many TGCAGTGCTAAAGACAGCGGGGAGATTTCCTACAATGAGCAGTTCTTC CSAKDSGEISYNEQFF
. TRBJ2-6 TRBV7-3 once TGTGCCAGCAGCTTAAGGGGAGGGGGAAGCTCTGGGGCCAACGTCCTGACTTTC CASSLRGGGSSGANVLTF
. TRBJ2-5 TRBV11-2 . TGTGCCAGCAGCTTAGGGGCTAGCGCGGGATCGTACCAAGAGACCCAGTACTTC CASSLGASAGSYQETQYF
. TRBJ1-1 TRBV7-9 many TGTGCCAGCAGCTTAGGATTGGGGGGCACTGAAGCTTTCTTT CASSLGLGGTEAFF